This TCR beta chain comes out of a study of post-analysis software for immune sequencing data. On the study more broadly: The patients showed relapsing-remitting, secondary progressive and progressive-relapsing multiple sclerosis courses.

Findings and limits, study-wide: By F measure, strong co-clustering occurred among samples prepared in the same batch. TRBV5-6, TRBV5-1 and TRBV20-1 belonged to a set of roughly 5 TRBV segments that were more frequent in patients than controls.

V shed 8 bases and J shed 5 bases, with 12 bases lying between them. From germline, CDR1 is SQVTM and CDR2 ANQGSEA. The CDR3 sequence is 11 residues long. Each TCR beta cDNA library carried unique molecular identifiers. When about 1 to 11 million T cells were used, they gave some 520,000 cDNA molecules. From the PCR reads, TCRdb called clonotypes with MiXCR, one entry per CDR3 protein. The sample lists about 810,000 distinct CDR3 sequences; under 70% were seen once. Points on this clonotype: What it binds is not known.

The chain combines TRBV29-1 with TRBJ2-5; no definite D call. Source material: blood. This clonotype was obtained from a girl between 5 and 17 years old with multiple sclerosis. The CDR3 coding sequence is TGCAGCATCCGGGCAGGCGAGACCCAGTACTTC. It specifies CSIRAGETQYF.